Below are 23 T cell receptor beta chains sequenced from a single sample in a study of blood T cells in healthy people across ages. Next came a second PCR, run for roughly 7 to 12 cycles, which used a sample-barcoded 5' primer along with a J-beta primer mix. TCRdb reanalysed the 5' RACE reads using MiXCR and keeps one entry per CDR3 protein. In the table there are around 1,700,000 distinct CDR3 sequences, 28% of which are singletons. Material: blood. The receptor source for this set is a woman aged 25-40 years in good health.

The chain combines TRBV4-1 with TRBJ2-5; possibly TRBD1 or TRBD2 for D (5 bases each). TRBJ2-7 explains the end of the DNA better; the J call may be wrong. Germline V gene lookup returns CDR1 MGHRA and CDR2 YSYEKL. The CDR3 is 13 amino acids. The CDR3 here is CASSQDWGFEQYF. In DNA, the CDR3 is TGCGCCAGCAGCCAAGATTGGGGGTTCGAGCAGTACTTC.

The rearrangement uses TRBV29-1 and TRBJ1-2; 10 bases line up with TRBD1. With V trimmed by 7 bases and J by 2 bases, 7 bases remained unmatched. The germline gives CDR1 SQVTM, CDR2 ANQGSEA. The CDR3 length is 14 residues. CDR3 nucleotide sequence: TGCAGCGGGTCGGGACAGGGGTCAAACTATGGCTACACCTTC. As protein: CSGSGQGSNYGYTF.

This clonotype was recorded at least ten times. This rearrangement joins TRBV7-2 to TRBJ2-5; D is unresolved. V was shortened by 6 bases and J by 1 base, with 9 bases between the two germline ends. This CDR3 has 13 residues. Germline V gene sequence: CDR1 SGHTA, CDR2 FQGNSA. This CDR3 reads CASRVGPQETQYF. CDR3 nucleotide sequence: TGTGCCAGCAGGGTAGGGCCCCAAGAGACCCAGTACTTC. The complete variable domain, with remaining parts taken from reference TRBV7-2 and TRBJ2-5, reads GAGVSQSPSNKVTEKGKDVELRCDPISGHTALYWYRQSLGQGLEFLIYFQGNSAPDKSGLPSDRFSAERTGGSVSTLTIQRTQQEDSAVYLCASRVGPQETQYFGPGTRLLVL.

This clonotype was recorded a few times. The gene calls are TRBV10-3 and TRBJ2-2, with a possible D match to TRBD2 (6 bases). Germline-derived CDR1 and CDR2 are ENHRY and SYGVKD. Trimming stripped 1 base from V and 2 bases from J, with 8 bases between. The CDR3 loop spans 15 amino acids. The CDR3 loop reads CAISELGLNTGELFF. CDR3 coding DNA: TGTGCCATCAGTGAGTTGGGACTTAACACCGGGGAGCTGTTTTTT.

J is TRBJ2-7 and V is TRBV11-2, with D perhaps assigned TRBD1 or TRBD2 (6 bases each). Trimming took off 0 bases at V and 2 bases at J, with 11 bases between the two ends. Germline V lookup: CDR1 SGHAT, CDR2 FQNNGV. The CDR3 covers 15 residues. This chain's CDR3 is CASSLEGGSTYEQYF. The CDR3 DNA reads as TGTGCCAGCAGCTTAGAGGGGGGCTCGACCTACGAGCAGTACTTC.

This clonotype was counted once. The rearrangement joins TRBV20-1 to TRBJ1-1; 7 bases line up with TRBD1. The ends lost 5 bases at V and 2 bases at J; junction bases unmatched: 5. The CDR3 contains 13 residues. The germline V gene encodes CDR1 DFQATT and CDR2 SNEGSKA (reference sequence). CDR3 DNA: TGCAGTGCTGACGACAGGGCAAACACTGAAGCTTTCTTT. Translated: CSADDRANTEAFF.

CDR3 bases: TGTGCCAGCTCTGAGGGGACCCAGTACAATGAGCAGTTCTTC. It encodes CASSEGTQYNEQFF. The chain joins TRBV18 to TRBJ2-1; either TRBD1 or TRBD2 may fit D (5 bases each). Germline V CDR1 and CDR2: KGHSH, LQKENI. CDR3 size: 14 residues. The germline V and J ends were trimmed by 6 bases and 4 bases, with 13 bases remaining between them.

The rearrangement joins TRBV12-3 or TRBV12-4 to TRBJ1-6; 9 nucleotides line up with TRBD1. CDR3 length equals 14 residues. The V segment lost 4 bases and the J segment 10 bases; nucleotides outside the gene matches: 5. CDR3 nucleotides: TGTGCCAGCAGTTCGGACAGGGGCGGATCACCCCTCCACTTT. Protein: CASSSDRGGSPLHF.

A remark on this clonotype: A much larger clone differs from this one at a single base, so this may be a read error. The chain has TRBV4-1 and TRBJ2-1; D gene ambiguous. Trimming took off 2 bases at V and 13 bases at J, with 12 bases between the two ends. CDR3 length: 12 residues. Germline V CDR1 and CDR2: MGHRA, YSYEKL. The CDR3 spells CASSQRVETQFF. For the CDR3, the DNA is TGCGCCAGCAGCCAACGGGTAGAGACCCAGTTCTTC.

This clonotype was detected only a few times. The chain employs TRBV5-5 and TRBJ1-2; unclear D gene. Germline CDR1 is SGHKS and CDR2 is YYEKEE (reference sequence). V was trimmed by 0 bases and J by 6 bases, leaving 12 bases between them. The CDR3 consists of 14 residues. CDR3 sequence reads: CASSLAGRAHGYTF. CDR3 bases: TGTGCCAGCAGCTTGGCTGGGAGGGCCCATGGCTACACCTTC.

This clonotype was seen a few times. The chain joins TRBV3-1 to TRBJ2-1, with D maybe TRBD2 (6 bases). Between the trimmed V and J ends, which lost 5 bases and 6 bases, there was a span of 20 bases. The CDR3 is 16 amino acids. CDR1 and CDR2 from the germline V gene are LGHDT and YNNKEL (reference sequence). DNA of the CDR3: TGTGCCAGCAGCATCCGGAGACTAGGACTTATCAATGAGCAGTTCTTC. It encodes CASSIRRLGLINEQFF.

This clonotype was seen repeatedly, ten times or more. The chain is built from TRBV7-2 and TRBJ2-7, with TRBD1 identical over 9 bases. Germline-derived CDR1 and CDR2 are SGHTA and FQGNSA. V was pared by 6 bases and J by 5 bases, with 14 bases of the junction left unmatched. This CDR3 has 16 amino acids. CDR3 amino acids: CASSSRSGTGSNEQYF. CDR3 nucleotide sequence: TGTGCCAGCAGTTCCCGATCCGGGACAGGGAGCAACGAGCAGTACTTC.

V usage is TRBV4-1 and J usage is TRBJ2-1, with 13 bases fitting TRBD2. V trimming: 1 base; J trimming: 10 bases; junction bases outside the gene matches: 4. Germline V CDR1 and CDR2: MGHRA, YSYEKL. The CDR3 has 15 amino acids. For the CDR3, the DNA is TGCGCCAGCAGCCAAGGAGGACTAGCGGGAGAAGAGCAGTTCTTC. This sequence encodes CASSQGGLAGEEQFF.

This clonotype was counted at least ten times. The chain employs TRBV3-1 and TRBJ2-7; D ambiguous. The CDR3 runs to 13 residues. Germline lookup yields CDR1 LGHDT and CDR2 YNNKEL (reference sequence). Trimming removed 0 bases at V and 6 bases at J, with 9 bases between. The CDR3 DNA reads TGTGCCAGCAGCCAAGATTCAGAGGTCGAGCAGTACTTC. This codes for CASSQDSEVEQYF.

This chain connects TRBV7-2 to TRBJ1-4, with D maybe TRBD1 (5 bases). This CDR3 region has 13 residues. V lost 5 bases to trimming and J lost 8 bases, with 12 bases between them. The germline CDR1 and CDR2 sequences are SGHTA and FQGNSA. CDR3 coding DNA: TGTGCCAGCAGCCCCCCGGGGGAAGAAAAACTGTTTTTT. It yields the protein CASSPPGEEKLFF.

This clonotype has just a few counts. V is TRBV11-2 and J is TRBJ2-2; 7 bases line up with TRBD2. The CDR3 runs 14 residues. V lost 5 bases, J lost 6 bases, and 6 bases stayed unmatched. Per germline, CDR1 SGHAT and CDR2 FQNNGV. CDR3 residues: CASSDSGRSGELFF. The DNA for the CDR3 is TGTGCCAGCAGCGACTCCGGGAGGTCCGGGGAGCTGTTTTTT.

There are many counts of this clonotype. The rearrangement links TRBV5-4 to TRBJ2-5; TRBD2 aligns across 10 bases. Germline CDR1 is SGHNT and CDR2 is YYREEE (reference sequence). J lost 5 bases, V lost 0 bases, and 10 bases had no gene match. The CDR3 runs 17 residues. CDR3 loop: CASSLAASGGLGETQYF. DNA of the CDR3: TGTGCCAGCAGCTTGGCCGCTAGCGGGGGCCTAGGGGAGACCCAGTACTTC.

This clonotype was recorded at least ten times. The gene calls are TRBV29-1 and TRBJ2-7; maybe TRBD2 (6 bases). The CDR3 covers 12 residues. V was pared by 7 bases and J by 5 bases, with 15 bases between. CDR1 is SQVTM and CDR2 is ANQGSEA in the germline V gene. This CDR3 reads CSASGVRDEQYF. CDR3 bases: TGCAGCGCCTCGGGAGTACGAGACGAGCAGTACTTC.

This chain links TRBV27 with TRBJ2-1, with 9 bases lining up with TRBD2. Germline CDR1 and CDR2: MNHEY and SMNVEV (reference sequence). The J segment lost 11 bases and the V segment lost 6 bases, leaving 11 bases of the junction unmatched. This CDR3 is built from 14 residues. CDR3 coding DNA: TGTGCCAGCAGACTACTAGCGGGTGGGACGAAGCAGTTCTTC. Amino acids: CASRLLAGGTKQFF.

This chain links TRBV7-9 with TRBJ1-1; a possible D gene is TRBD1 (5 bases). V was shortened by 1 base and J by 1 base, with 10 bases between the two germline ends. The CDR3 extends over 15 amino acids. Germline CDR1 is SEHNR and CDR2 is FQNEAQ (reference sequence). The CDR3: CASSLVGDPNTEAFF. The CDR3 bases are TGTGCCAGCAGCTTAGTTGGGGACCCGAACACTGAAGCTTTCTTT.

The chain recombines TRBV6-1 with TRBJ2-6; D is perhaps TRBD2 (7 bases). Trimming cost V 8 bases and J 0 bases, with 11 bases left between them. This CDR3 has 15 residues. The germline V gene encodes CDR1 MNHNS and CDR2 SASEGT. The CDR3 spells CASGRGASGANVLTF. CDR3 DNA: TGTGCCAGCGGACGGGGGGCCTCTGGGGCCAACGTCCTGACTTTC.

As for this clonotype: A junction boundary mismatches the germline segment, possibly from a read error. This chain uses TRBV2 with TRBJ1-1; the D is unclear. CDR1 is SNHLY, CDR2 FYNNEI, per germline. The CDR3 is 16 residues long. CDR3 DNA sequence: TGTGCCAGCACCGAAGAGGCTATAGGAATGAACGCTGAAGCTTTCTTT. It is translated as CASTEEAIGMNAEAFF.

This clonotype has more than one count but fewer than ten. The chain employs TRBV11-1 and TRBJ1-2, with D possibly TRBD1 on 5 matching bases. Trimming removed 4 bases at V and 3 bases at J, with 12 bases between. Germline values: CDR1 SGHAT, CDR2 FQDESV (reference sequence). This CDR3 is built from 14 residues. The CDR3 sequence: CASSSNGGDYGYTF. In DNA form, the CDR3 reads TGTGCCAGCAGCTCGAATGGGGGAGACTATGGCTACACCTTC.